One and the same sample provided the 16 T cell receptor beta chains below, sequenced in a study of blood T cell repertoires in COVID-19. Sequencing was performed with immunoSEQ multiplex PCR; in TCRdb, only in-frame clones are kept and a portion is missing. The sample has under 200,000 clones, about 84% seen once. Specimen: PBMCs or T cells enriched from blood (not recorded which). These receptors originate from a man in his forties or fifties who had recovered from COVID-19.

V usage is TRBV5-5 and J usage is TRBJ1-4; 9 nucleotides agree with TRBD1. J was trimmed by 7 bases and V by 3 bases; bases with no gene match: 10. The CDR3 has 16 residues. Germline values: CDR1 SGHKS, CDR2 YYEKEE (reference sequence). For the CDR3, the DNA is TGTGCCAGCAGCTCAACAGGGGGCGCTGGGGGTGAAAAACTGTTTTTT. Translated: CASSSTGGAGGEKLFF.

The chain is built from TRBV15 and TRBJ2-1; possibly TRBD2 for D (6 bases). The V and J ends lost 1 base and 2 bases respectively, with 9 bases between them. Per the germline V gene, CDR1 is LNHNV and CDR2 is YYDKDF (reference sequence). This CDR3 has 15 amino acids. The CDR3: CATSRASATYNEQFF. CDR3 bases: TGTGCCACCAGCAGAGCTAGCGCCACCTACAATGAGCAGTTCTTC.

This clone has a handful of counts. The chain uses TRBV11-2 and TRBJ1-2; D is unresolved. Germline lookup yields CDR1 SGHAT and CDR2 FQNNGV. The ends were cut back, 5 bases at V and 8 bases at J, with 9 bases in the middle. The CDR3 loop spans 11 amino acids. The CDR3 DNA is TGTGCCAGCAGCAAGAATGAGGGCTACACCTTC. Translating gives CASSKNEGYTF. The full variable domain, completed using reference TRBV11-2 and TRBJ1-2, is EAGVAQSPRYKIIEKRQSVAFWCNPISGHATLYWYQQILGQGPKLLIQFQNNGVVDDSQLPKDRFSAERLKGVDSTLKIQPAKLEDSAVYLCASSKNEGYTFGSGTRLTVV.

V usage is TRBV4-2 and J usage is TRBJ2-7, with 7 positions matching TRBD1. V gave up 3 bases and J gave up 2 bases; unmatched junction bases: 4. The CDR3 is 14 residues long. From germline, CDR1 is LGHNA and CDR2 YNFKEQ. As DNA, the CDR3 is TGTGCCAGCAGCCAGGGGCAGGGGGCCTACGAGCAGTACTTC. Protein sequence: CASSQGQGAYEQYF.

V is TRBV18 and J is TRBJ2-5; no clear D gene. CDR1 is KGHSH and CDR2 is LQKENI in the germline V gene. The germline V and J ends were trimmed by 3 bases and 1 base, with 6 bases remaining between them. The CDR3 has 13 amino acids. Here the CDR3 DNA reads TGTGCCAGCTCACCGGCTGGCCAAGAGACCCAGTACTTC. Translating it yields CASSPAGQETQYF.

The J gene is TRBJ1-2, the V gene TRBV10-1; 8 bases map to TRBD1. The germline gives CDR1 WNHNN, CDR2 SYGVQD (reference sequence). This CDR3 spans 16 amino acids. Unmatched junction bases numbered 19, after V lost 9 bases and J lost 7 bases. In nucleotides, the CDR3 is TGCGCCAGGATGGAACGTTTTACGGACAGGGCGCGTGGCTACACCTTC. This sequence encodes CARMERFTDRARGYTF.

The V call is TRBV29-1, the J call TRBJ2-5; 8 bases align to TRBD1. The V gene's germline CDR1 is SQVTM and CDR2 ANQGSEA. Trimming cost V 3 bases and J 5 bases; bases outside gene matches: 11. The CDR3 covers 15 residues. The CDR3 here is CSVEVRDRNVETQYF. CDR3 coding DNA: TGCAGCGTTGAGGTCCGGGACAGGAACGTGGAGACCCAGTACTTC.

This chain joins TRBV27 and TRBJ1-4; tentative D call: TRBD1 (6 bases). CDR1 and CDR2 (germline): MNHEY, SMNVEV (reference sequence). This CDR3 is built from 14 residues. Trimming took 6 bases from V and 4 from J, leaving 12 bases between them. The CDR3 DNA reads TGTGCCAGCAGCCTAGGGGGGGATAATGAAAAACTGTTTTTT. Amino acid sequence: CASSLGGDNEKLFF.

The rearrangement joins TRBV2 to TRBJ2-4; possible D gene TRBD1, 5 bases. There are 16 residues in the CDR3. V lost 1 base and J lost 0, with 10 bases in between. CDR1 SNHLY and CDR2 FYNNEI come from the germline V gene. CDR3 DNA sequence: TGTGCCAGCAGTGAAGACAGGAAACTAGCCAAAAACATTCAGTACTTC. It is translated as CASSEDRKLAKNIQYF.

This chain connects TRBV5-4 to TRBJ1-2, with TRBD1 as a possible D gene (5 bases). Looked up from germline, CDR1 is SGHNT and CDR2 is YYREEE (reference sequence). The CDR3 consists of 13 residues. V was shortened by 7 bases and J by 4 bases, with 14 bases between the two germline ends. The CDR3 here is CASLRTGGYGYTF. The CDR3 nucleotides are TGTGCCAGCCTCAGGACGGGGGGCTATGGCTACACCTTC. The full variable domain, completed using reference TRBV5-4 and TRBJ1-2, is ETGVTQSPTHLIKTRGQQVTLRCSSQSGHNTVSWYQQALGQGPQFIFQYYREEENGRGNFPPRFSGLQFPNYSSELNVNALELDDSALYLCASLRTGGYGYTFGSGTRLTVV.

The chain has TRBV19 and TRBJ1-1, with a weak D call TRBD1 (5 bases). The CDR3 is made up of 11 amino acids. V gave up 5 bases and J gave up 8 bases, with 9 bases separating them. Germline CDR1 and CDR2: LNHDA and SQIVND (reference sequence). The chain's CDR3 is CASSLGGEAFF. CDR3 nucleotides: TGTGCCAGTAGTTTGGGGGGGGAAGCTTTCTTT.

A single count supports this clone. CDR3 region: CASSPDRGRSYEQYF. The DNA of the CDR3 is TGTGCCAGCAGCCCCGACAGGGGAAGATCCTACGAGCAGTACTTC. The V gene is TRBV6-2 or TRBV6-3, the J gene TRBJ2-7; 8 nucleotides agree with TRBD1. The germline V gene encodes CDR1 MNHEY and CDR2 SVGEGT. V was clipped by 6 bases and J by 1 base; unmatched bases: 8. The CDR3 length is 15 residues.

V gene TRBV5-1 combines with J gene TRBJ2-7; D perhaps matches TRBD1 (6 bases). The CDR3 is made up of 15 amino acids. Germline V gene data show CDR1 as SGHRS and CDR2 as YFSETQ. The V and J ends lost 4 bases and 2 bases respectively, with 16 bases between them. The CDR3 is CASSEAGTPAYEQYF. The CDR3 DNA reads TGCGCCAGCAGCGAAGCCGGGACACCAGCCTACGAGCAGTACTTC.

V gene TRBV19 combines with J gene TRBJ1-4; possibly TRBD1 for D (5 bases). Germline CDR1 and CDR2: LNHDA and SQIVND (reference sequence). Trimming took off 3 bases at V and 9 bases at J, with 23 bases between the two ends. The CDR3 runs 17 residues. The CDR3 DNA is TGTGCCAGTAGTATTCTCCAGGGATCGAACCACGACAAAAAACTGTTTTTT. It specifies CASSILQGSNHDKKLFF.

This chain's CDR3 is CAISQDLGEQYF. Written as DNA, the CDR3 is TGTGCCATCAGTCAGGATCTGGGCGAGCAGTACTTC. The chain combines TRBV10-3 with TRBJ2-7, with D hard to call. CDR1 and CDR2 (germline): ENHRY, SYGVKD. CDR3 length: 12 residues. V dropped 5 bases and J dropped 6 bases, with 11 bases sitting between them.

Only one count was recorded for this clone. The chain uses TRBV19 and TRBJ2-1; 8 bases map to TRBD2. Germline CDR1 and CDR2: LNHDA and SQIVND (reference sequence). The CDR3 runs to 18 residues. The ends lost 1 base at V and 1 base at J; junction bases unmatched: 9. In nucleotides, the CDR3 is TGTGCCAGTAGTATAGGGGTAGCGGGGTCAAGATCCTACAATGAGCAGTTCTTC. Translated, it gives CASSIGVAGSRSYNEQFF.